The 2 T cell receptor beta chains in this list originate from one sample, sequenced in a study of shared clonotypes between healthy human individuals. TCRdb keeps only in-frame clones here, not all; method: immunoSEQ multiplex PCR. Of 2 million to 3 million clones in the sample, 93% were seen once. The sequenced sample was naive CD4+ T cells from PBMCs. Documented subset: CD45RA+ positively selected. Receptors originate from a man aged 18 to 35 in good health. Some clones in this sample may be carry-over from other donors' samples.

The CDR3 DNA follows: TGTGCCAGCAGCGTAGAACCACAGGGTAGTGGCTACACCTTC. Protein: CASSVEPQGSGYTF. The gene calls are TRBV9 and TRBJ1-2, with D possibly matching TRBD1 (6 bases). Germline CDR1 reads SGDLS; CDR2 reads YYNGEE. The CDR3 loop spans 14 amino acids. V was pared by 0 bases and J by 7 bases, with 13 bases between.

Here the CDR3 reads CASSLGALNAEQYF. DNA for the CDR3: TGTGCCAGCAGCTTAGGGGCTTTGAACGCGGAGCAGTACTTC. V and J are TRBV7-2 and TRBJ2-7, with D unresolved. The germline V and J ends were trimmed by 1 base and 7 bases, with 14 bases remaining between them. The CDR3 runs to 14 residues. Germline CDR1 and CDR2: SGHTA and FQGNSA.